This T cell receptor (beta chain) comes out of a study of identical twins. This CDR3 comprises 12 residues. Germline CDR1 reads LNHNV; CDR2 reads YYDKDF (reference sequence). Trimming shortened V by 2 bases and J by 10 bases, and 9 bases separated the two germline ends. With template switching, a universal primer site was added, and the cDNA carried unique molecular identifiers. TCRdb reprocessed the 5' RACE reads via MiXCR and lists one record per CDR3 protein. The sample shows 500,000 to 650,000 distinct CDR3 sequences, around 24% of them seen only once. The same specimen was also included in a second study, on yellow fever vaccine responses in identical twins.

The clonotype was recovered from a woman between 18 and 29 years old in good health. The rearrangement uses TRBV15 and TRBJ2-1; D remains ambiguous. The sequenced sample was CD4+ T cells sorted from blood. The CDR3 DNA follows: TGTGCCACCAGCAGAATTACAGTGGAGCAGTTCTTC. It is translated as CATSRITVEQFF.